Detailed here is one T cell receptor beta chain. What it recognizes is unknown. This sample is part of a study of T cell responses to AZD1222 COVID-19 vaccine. Study results and caveats: Close to half of all spike-specific TCRs reportedly target regions of the variants that are unmutated. Mapped onto spike, vaccine-associated CD4 TCRs spanned it and were dominant at 160-218 and 743-854.

Clones were read by immunoSEQ multiplex PCR, and TCRdb kept only the in-frame ones, dropping some. The repertoire consists of tens of thousands of clones, with roughly nine tenths occurring once and the leading ten covering approximately 3%. This CDR3 region has 14 residues. Germline V CDR1 and CDR2: SGHNT, YYREEE (reference sequence). V was pared by 1 base and J by 2 bases, with 9 bases between. This clonotype was sampled from an adult in good health. Specimen: peripheral blood, collected on day 0 of AZD1222 vaccination. This chain links TRBV5-4 with TRBJ2-5; D perhaps matches TRBD1 (6 bases). CDR3 sequence (DNA): TGTGCCAGCAGCTTGTTTACAGGGCAAGAGACCCAGTACTTC. Its protein is CASSLFTGQETQYF.